The 5 T cell receptor beta chains below come from one sample, sequenced in a study of blood T cell repertoires in COVID-19 (dated by TCRdb to 2018 to 2020). Library prep was done by the immunoSEQ multiplex PCR assay. TCRdb's version of the immuneACCESS table is confined to in-frame rearrangements and falls short of the full clone set. An unresolved V gene accounts for under half of the shortfall where checked; the remainder is of unknown origin. For this sample the table gives 110,000 to 150,000 clones, of which more than 75% were detected only once. The ten largest clones represent 3.5% to 5.5% of the sample. What was sequenced was peripheral blood. The origin of the receptors is a middle-aged woman with acute or convalescent COVID-19.

The count of this clone is one. The chain recombines TRBV10-3 with TRBJ2-7, with TRBD2 identical over 8 bases. With V trimmed by 0 bases and J by 2 bases, 3 bases remained unmatched. Germline CDR1 is ENHRY and CDR2 is SYGVKD. This CDR3 is 15 amino acids long. CDR3 residues: CAISESNSGAYEQYF. The CDR3 DNA sequence: TGTGCCATCAGTGAGTCGAATAGCGGGGCCTACGAGCAGTACTTC.

This clone was seen only once. V and J are TRBV6-2 or TRBV6-3 and TRBJ1-2, with 8 nucleotides matching TRBD1. V lost 2 bases, J lost 7 bases, and 6 bases stayed unmatched. CDR3 size: 14 residues. Germline CDR1 is MNHEY and CDR2 is SVGEGT. CDR3: CASSYVSGGLGYTF. CDR3 sequence (DNA): TGTGCCAGCAGTTACGTTTCAGGGGGCCTTGGCTACACCTTC.

V is TRBV6-5 and J is TRBJ2-5; 8 nucleotides line up with TRBD2. The V and J ends lost 6 bases and 5 bases, in that order; junction bases with no gene match: 11. Germline V gene data show CDR1 as MNHEY and CDR2 as SVGAGI. The CDR3 is made up of 15 amino acids. CDR3 coding DNA: TGTGCCAGCAGACCATTCCCTCGGGAGGGGGAGACCCAGTACTTC. It is translated as CASRPFPREGETQYF.

CDR3 region: CASSLGQTSGGEDTQYF. CDR3 coding DNA: TGTGCCAGCAGCTTAGGGCAGACTAGCGGGGGAGAAGATACGCAGTATTTT. This chain connects TRBV7-2 to TRBJ2-3; 12 bases map to TRBD2. The germline CDR1 and CDR2 sequences are SGHTA and FQGNSA. This CDR3 is 17 amino acids long. With V trimmed by 1 base and J by 5 bases, 7 bases remained unmatched.

V gene TRBV30 combines with J gene TRBJ1-2; D not resolved. Germline CDR1 reads GTSNPN; CDR2 reads SVGIG (reference sequence). The CDR3 covers 13 residues. Trimming took off 4 bases at V and 3 bases at J, with 12 bases between the two ends. DNA of the CDR3: TGTGCCTGGACGCTAATGCTCGACTATGGCTACACCTTC. This gives the protein CAWTLMLDYGYTF.